A selection of T cell receptor beta chains follows, all from one sample in a study of T-cell reconstitution after alpha-beta-depleted transplantation in children. TCRdb called the PCR reads again in MiXCR, with one record for every CDR3 protein. Of 15,000 to 20,000 distinct CDR3 sequences in the sample, around 5% were seen once. The specimen comprised PBMCs, sampled before TCRalphabeta/CD19-depleted stem cell transplant. These receptors all come from a boy aged 5 to 17 with acute lymphoblastic leukemia, due to receive a stem cell transplant. The CDR3 runs from the conserved cysteine through the conserved F or W. The order of the fields is J gene, clone size, V gene, D gene, CDR3 DNA, CDR3 protein. D genes are given only for firm matches. For some rows the clone size is stated as once, few or many, or as a class when expanded; others skip it.

J: TRBJ2-7; size: many; V: TRBV25-1; D: TRBD1; DNA: TGTGCCAGCAGATCCCCGGGACAGGGCTCCGAGCAGTACTTC; CDR3: CASRSPGQGSEQYF
J: TRBJ1-1; size: many; V: TRBV19; D: TRBD1; DNA: TGTGCCAGTAGTAGCTACAGGGGGAGCACTGAAGCTTTCTTT; CDR3: CASSSYRGSTEAFF
J: TRBJ2-6; size: many; V: TRBV29-1; D: .; DNA: TGCAGCGTCCGAACAGCCTCCTCTGGGGCCAACGTCCTGACTTTC; CDR3: CSVRTASSGANVLTF
J: TRBJ1-1; size: many; V: TRBV6-5; D: .; DNA: TGTGCCAGCAGTTACTCAAGCAGGAACACTGAAGCTTTCTTT; CDR3: CASSYSSRNTEAFF
J: TRBJ2-1; size: many; V: TRBV3-1; D: TRBD2; DNA: TGTGCCAGCAGCCCCCGACTAGCGGGAGCCTACAATGAGCAGTTCTTC; CDR3: CASSPRLAGAYNEQFF
J: TRBJ1-1; size: many; V: TRBV2; D: .; DNA: TGTGCCAGCGCCTTAGGGGTAGACCCTGAAGCTTTCTTT; CDR3: CASALGVDPEAFF
J: TRBJ1-3; size: many; V: TRBV9; D: .; DNA: TGTGCCAGCAGCGTAGGGGCGACGACTGGAAACACCATATATTTT; CDR3: CASSVGATTGNTIYF
J: TRBJ2-1; size: many; V: TRBV27; D: .; DNA: TGTGCCAGCGGCAGGGAAATGTCCTACAATGAGCAGTTCTTC; CDR3: CASGREMSYNEQFF
J: TRBJ2-3; size: medium-sized; V: TRBV5-1; D: .; DNA: TGCGCCAGCAGCCCCCGGACAGGCACAGATACGCAGTATTTT; CDR3: CASSPRTGTDTQYF
J: TRBJ1-5; size: many; V: TRBV7-2; D: .; DNA: TGTGCCAGCAGCCCCGGACTGAACAATCAGCCCCAGCATTTT; CDR3: CASSPGLNNQPQHF
J: TRBJ2-1; size: .; V: TRBV4-2; D: TRBD2; DNA: TGTGCCATCGGCCCCCGGACTAGCCCCCTTCGGAATGAGCAGTTCTTC; CDR3: CAIGPRTSPLRNEQFF
J: TRBJ2-7; size: medium-sized; V: TRBV7-8; D: TRBD2; DNA: TGTGCCAGCAGCTTAGGGCTAGCGGGATTGAGTTACGAGCAGTACTTC; CDR3: CASSLGLAGLSYEQYF
J: TRBJ2-7; size: few; V: TRBV15; D: .; DNA: TGTGCCACCAGCAGTTTATCCTACGAGCAGTACTTC; CDR3: CATSSLSYEQYF
J: TRBJ1-2; size: medium-sized; V: TRBV11-2; D: TRBD1; DNA: TGTGCCAGCAGCCCCGGGGGGACAGGGAGTATCTATGGCTACACCTTC; CDR3: CASSPGGTGSIYGYTF
J: TRBJ1-1; size: many; V: TRBV19; D: .; DNA: TGTGCCAGTAGTTCTTGGGGGACGAACACTGAAGCTTTCTTT; CDR3: CASSSWGTNTEAFF
J: TRBJ2-7; size: many; V: TRBV9; D: TRBD1; DNA: TGTGCCAGCAGCCGGGACAGGCCCTACGAGCAGTACTTC; CDR3: CASSRDRPYEQYF
J: TRBJ2-7; size: .; V: TRBV2; D: TRBD2; DNA: TGTGCCAGCAGCCCTCTACTAGCGGGAGATGCCTACGAGCAGTACTTC; CDR3: CASSPLLAGDAYEQYF
J: TRBJ1-2; size: many; V: TRBV6-5; D: TRBD1; DNA: TGTGCCAGCAGTTACTCACGGACAGGAGCTGGTGGCTACACCTTC; CDR3: CASSYSRTGAGGYTF
J: TRBJ2-2; size: many; V: TRBV7-9; D: TRBD1; DNA: TGTGCCAGCAGCCGGACAGGGGACAACACCGGGGAGCTGTTTTTT; CDR3: CASSRTGDNTGELFF
J: TRBJ2-7; size: many; V: TRBV4-1; D: TRBD1; DNA: TGCGCCAGCAGCCCGGGACAGTGGGGATACGAGCAGTACTTC; CDR3: CASSPGQWGYEQYF
J: TRBJ2-3; size: many; V: TRBV28; D: TRBD2; DNA: TGTGTCAGTCTAGCGGGGGGGCCTAGAGATACGCAGTATTTT; CDR3: CVSLAGGPRDTQYF
J: TRBJ1-1; size: many; V: TRBV4-3; D: .; DNA: TGCGCCAGCAGCCAAGATCAACATATGAACACTGAAGCTTTCTTT; CDR3: CASSQDQHMNTEAFF
J: TRBJ2-7; size: many; V: TRBV14; D: TRBD2; DNA: TGTGCCAGCAGCCAAGGGAGCGGGACCTACGAGCAGTACTTC; CDR3: CASSQGSGTYEQYF
J: TRBJ1-1; size: many; V: TRBV11-3; D: .; DNA: TGTGCCAGCAGCTCTAGGACAGACACTGAAGCTTTCTTT; CDR3: CASSSRTDTEAFF
J: TRBJ2-5; size: medium-sized; V: TRBV4-2; D: .; DNA: TGTGCCAGCAGCCAAGACAGGGGGAGGCAAGAGACCCAGTACTTC; CDR3: CASSQDRGRQETQYF
J: TRBJ1-4; size: many; V: TRBV20-1; D: .; DNA: TGCAGTGCTTCCGGGCCGTCAACTAATGAAAAACTGTTTTTT; CDR3: CSASGPSTNEKLFF
J: TRBJ1-2; size: .; V: TRBV24-1; D: TRBD1; DNA: TGTGCCACCAGTGCTCGACAGGGGTCCTATGGCTACACCTTC; CDR3: CATSARQGSYGYTF
J: TRBJ1-1; size: many; V: TRBV4-2; D: TRBD1; DNA: TGTGCCAGCAGCCTAACAGGGGGCGGTGGTGGTAACACTGAAGCTTTCTTT; CDR3: CASSLTGGGGGNTEAFF
J: TRBJ2-2; size: many; V: TRBV28; D: TRBD2; DNA: TGTGCCAGTGGGGCTAGCGGGAGAGTAGGAACCGGGGAGCTGTTTTTT; CDR3: CASGASGRVGTGELFF
J: TRBJ2-1; size: medium-sized; V: TRBV27; D: .; DNA: TGTGCCAGCAGTACAAACTCCAATGAGCAGTTCTTC; CDR3: CASSTNSNEQFF
J: TRBJ2-7; size: medium-sized; V: TRBV7-9; D: .; DNA: TGTGCCAGCAGCTTAGAGTACGGCGGGGAGCCCTACGAGCAGTACTTC; CDR3: CASSLEYGGEPYEQYF
J: TRBJ1-1; size: .; V: TRBV6-2/TRBV6-3; D: .; DNA: TGTGCCAGCAGTTACTCGGATTGGGGAAACACTGAAGCTTTCTTT; CDR3: CASSYSDWGNTEAFF
J: TRBJ2-5; size: many; V: TRBV20-1; D: .; DNA: TGCAGTGCCGCCCGCGAGACCCAGTACTTC; CDR3: CSAARETQYF
J: TRBJ2-1; size: many; V: TRBV7-2; D: TRBD2; DNA: TGTGCCAGCAGCTTCGGACTAGCGGGAGATGAGCAGTTCTTC; CDR3: CASSFGLAGDEQFF
J: TRBJ2-3; size: many; V: TRBV7-3; D: TRBD2; DNA: TGTGCCAGCAGCCGTGCCGGGACTAGCGGATCCACAGATACGCAGTATTTT; CDR3: CASSRAGTSGSTDTQYF
J: TRBJ2-1; size: many; V: TRBV3-1; D: .; DNA: TGTGCCAGCAGCCCTTTAATCCACAATGAGCAGTTCTTC; CDR3: CASSPLIHNEQFF
J: TRBJ2-3; size: many; V: TRBV20-1; D: TRBD2; DNA: TGCAGTGCTGTTCTGCGGGAGGGCACAGATACGCAGTATTTT; CDR3: CSAVLREGTDTQYF
J: TRBJ2-7; size: many; V: TRBV5-1; D: .; DNA: TGCGCCAGCAGCTTGGCAGGCTCCCAGGGCTACGAGCAGTACTTC; CDR3: CASSLAGSQGYEQYF
J: TRBJ1-1; size: many; V: TRBV15; D: .; DNA: TGTGCCACCAGCAGTTTACAGGGAAACACTGAAGTTTTCTTT; CDR3: CATSSLQGNTEVFF
J: TRBJ1-1; size: many; V: TRBV6-5; D: TRBD1; DNA: TGTGCCAGCAGTTACGGTCAGGGGGCAACGGCTTTCTTT; CDR3: CASSYGQGATAFF
J: TRBJ2-3; size: many; V: TRBV28; D: .; DNA: TGTGCCAGCAGCCCTTTAGCCAGGGGTCCTAGCACAGATACGCAGTATTTT; CDR3: CASSPLARGPSTDTQYF
J: TRBJ1-5; size: many; V: TRBV5-6; D: .; DNA: TGTGCCAGCAGCCTACAGGGTTATCCCAATCAGCCCCAGCATTTT; CDR3: CASSLQGYPNQPQHF
J: TRBJ2-5; size: many; V: TRBV7-9; D: TRBD2; DNA: TGTGCCAGCAGCTTAATCAGTAGCGGGGGCCAAGAGACCCAGTACTTC; CDR3: CASSLISSGGQETQYF
J: TRBJ1-2; size: many; V: TRBV7-9; D: .; DNA: TGTGCCAGCAGCCCCAACAGCCGCTTTAACTATGGCTACACCTTC; CDR3: CASSPNSRFNYGYTF
J: TRBJ2-1; size: many; V: TRBV28; D: TRBD2; DNA: TGTGCCAGCACTTCAGCGGGGGCCCCAAGCTCCTACAATGAGCAGTTCTTC; CDR3: CASTSAGAPSSYNEQFF
J: TRBJ2-1; size: many; V: TRBV20-1; D: .; DNA: TGCAGTGGGGTCGAGTACTCCTACAATGAGCAGTTCTTC; CDR3: CSGVEYSYNEQFF
J: TRBJ2-1; size: many; V: TRBV11-2; D: TRBD2; DNA: TGTGCCAGCAGCTTAAGGGTAGCGGGCTACAATGAGCAGTTCTTC; CDR3: CASSLRVAGYNEQFF
J: TRBJ1-6; size: many; V: TRBV5-8; D: TRBD1; DNA: TGTGCCACGCTTGGGACAGGCCTCTATAATTCACCCCTCCACTTT; CDR3: CATLGTGLYNSPLHF